This T cell receptor beta chain was observed in a study of blood T cell repertoires in COVID-19 (dated by TCRdb to 2018 to 2020). About the full investigation: Samples covering the acute and convalescent phases of COVID-19 were provided by collaborators in the United States, Italy and Spain. Where available, HLA class I and class II types were taken from metadata supplied by the sample provider and were not determined by assay-based typing. The samples were drawn from two sources: the first 160 participants of the ongoing ImmuneRACE study, and 1,254 subjects contributed by 6 global collaborators. The dataset comprised deeply sampled blood TCRbeta repertoires from subjects exposed to, actively infected with, or recovered from COVID-19. Nearly every sample came with metadata listing a de-identified subject ID, COVID-19 status, age in years and sex. The prospective study material was composed of cDNA or gDNA derived from T cells, B-cell-depleted T cells, or PBMCs. The repertoires were released in a freely available public database meant as a resource for research on the immune response to SARS-CoV-2. What the study reported, not specific to this receptor: The amount of clinical and demographic metadata varied by source and participant and was provided uncurated.

TCRbeta CDR3 regions were amplified from genomic DNA by means of the immunoSEQ Assay, a bias-controlled multiplex PCR. Per the source publication's procedure: Nucleated cell counts per sample were estimated from amplification of reference gene primers within the assay. To quantify the absolute abundance of each unique TCRbeta CDR3 rearrangement, sequence reads were collapsed and filtered. For each sample, productive Simpson clonality was calculated by taking the square root of Simpson's diversity index across productive rearrangements. Entries here come from immuneACCESS through TCRdb and include only in-frame sequences with V and J called. Some clones fail to appear in such tables; in the studies checked, an unresolved V gene covers under half of the shortfall, and the cause of the remainder is unknown. That table gives V, J and clone size, and the DNA gave D and trimming. The sample data list approximately 65,000 clones, and about 75% of these were observed just once. Together, the top ten hold roughly 50% of the sample.

This clone was detected only a few times. The antigen this receptor binds is unknown. There are no base qualities to consult, and no much larger clone falls within one base. Taken from cysteine to phenylalanine, the CDR3 has 13 residues. Only the CDR3 part of the read is kept: 39 bases, read in frame from the first base. Trimming at the junction amounts to 2 bases on V and 4 bases on J, and the germline ends lie 7 bases apart. From a lookup of the germline V gene, CDR1 and CDR2 are SGHTA and FQGNSA. In the prospective study, participants were roughly 18 to 89 years old, resided in about 25 geographic areas of the United States, and were enrolled through a virtual design. To assign participants to cohorts, the prospective study relied on clinical history that participants themselves reported in a screening survey and a study questionnaire. Exposed participants were defined as having been in contact with someone with a PCR-confirmed or clinician-diagnosed COVID-19 case within 2 weeks of study entry. Each participant in the prospective study had whole blood, serum and a nasopharyngeal or oropharyngeal swab collected by mobile phlebotomists. Over an approximately 2-month period, participants in the prospective study had the option of providing additional blood draws and questionnaires. Before DNA extraction, blood samples from the prospective study were shipped at room temperature or frozen.

The sequence came from a woman aged 55-70 years who had been exposed to COVID-19. The rearrangement joined TRBV7-2 to TRBJ2-3; the D region possibly corresponds to TRBD2 (5 bases align). The sample was PBMCs or T cells enriched from blood (not recorded which). The CDR3 protein sequence reads: CASSLLRADTQYF. The DNA sequence follows: TGTGCCAGCAGCTTATTGCGGGCAGATACGCAGTATTTT.